This TCR beta chain was found in a study of T-cell reconstitution after alpha-beta-depleted transplantation in children. Broader study findings: Newly produced T cells mostly accounted for T-cell counts and diversity one year post-transplant. Alpha-beta T cells present about two months after transplant were reported to originate from several hundred expanded graft clones.

Using unique molecular identifiers, the investigators prepared the TCRbeta library. TCRdb used MiXCR to reprocess the PCR reads, holding one entry per CDR3 protein. The table lists hundreds of thousands of distinct CDR3 sequences, 23% of them singletons. This clonotype was detected once. What it recognizes is unknown. The CDR3 consists of 20 residues. After removal of 1 base from V and 0 bases from J, the junction contained 7 bases not matched to a gene. The V call is TRBV12-3 or TRBV12-4, the J call TRBJ2-1, with TRBD2 matching over 15 bases. The specimen was PBMCs, mostly from graft donor cells, collected 360 days after TCRalphabeta/CD19-depleted stem cell transplant. The TCR originated in a boy under two years old who had a stem cell transplant for acute myeloid leukemia, so the T cells may come from the graft donor. This CDR3 is CASSLEMGLAGGFSYNEQFF. The CDR3 bases are TGTGCCAGCAGTTTAGAAATGGGACTAGCGGGGGGTTTCTCCTACAATGAGCAGTTCTTC.